The next 30 T cell receptor beta chains were all read from a single sample in a study of OX40 agonist ivuxolimab in advanced cancers. TCRdb's copy holds only in-frame clones and misses some; the assay was immunoSEQ multiplex PCR. The sample lists 60,000 to 90,000 clones; about three quarters were seen once. This material consisted of CD4+ or CD8+ T cells sorted from blood, taken in a trial of the OX40 agonist ivuxolimab. These receptors were taken from an adult with an advanced solid tumor such as melanoma, head and neck, liver or kidney cancer.

The CDR3 loop reads CASSLGQGAATNEKLFF. The CDR3 DNA sequence: TGTGCCAGCAGCTTGGGACAGGGGGCCGCAACTAATGAAAAACTGTTTTTT. This chain joins TRBV5-4 and TRBJ1-4; 10 bases are shared with TRBD1. V was clipped by 0 bases and J by 0 bases; unmatched bases: 2. The CDR3 contains 17 residues. The germline V gene has CDR1 SGHNT and CDR2 YYREEE (reference sequence).

This clone was seen a single time. The chain employs TRBV27 and TRBJ2-1; perhaps TRBD2 as D (6 bases). CDR3 size: 14 residues. V shed 9 bases and J shed 4 bases, with 16 bases lying between them. Germline assignment: CDR1 MNHEY and CDR2 SMNVEV (reference sequence). The CDR3 loop reads CASSGGAYYNEQFF. CDR3 nucleotide sequence: TGTGCCAGTTCCGGCGGGGCATATTACAATGAGCAGTTCTTC.

This clone was recorded a few times. The chain has TRBV9 and TRBJ1-3; the D is unclear. CDR3 length: 13 residues. Germline V lookup: CDR1 SGDLS, CDR2 YYNGEE. With 2 bases removed from V and 6 bases from J, the gap between germline ends came to 9 bases. The CDR3 spells CASSVTYQNTIYF. The CDR3 DNA reads TGTGCCAGCAGCGTCACCTACCAAAACACCATATATTTT.

The chain employs TRBV2 and TRBJ2-5, with TRBD1 identical over 10 bases. The end of the DNA aligns better with TRBJ2-7, so the J call may be wrong. The CDR3 has 13 amino acids. From germline, CDR1 is SNHLY and CDR2 FYNNEI. DNA for the CDR3: TGTGCCAGCAGTCGACAGGGGGCTTACGAGCAGTACTTC. Translation gives CASSRQGAYEQYF.

This clone was observed a handful of times. The rearrangement joins TRBV28 to TRBJ2-5; the match to TRBD2 covers 9 bases. Germline CDR1 and CDR2: MDHEN and SYDVKM. V shed 11 bases, J shed 3 bases, and the junction held 13 bases outside the gene matches. The CDR3 sequence is 15 residues long. As DNA, the CDR3 is TGTGCCTCAACCCCGGCTAGCGGGGCTAAAGAGACCCAGTACTTC. Translated, it gives CASTPASGAKETQYF.

This sequence joins TRBV7-2 and TRBJ2-2; TRBD2 might be the D (5 bases). Trimming left V 6 bases short and J 2 bases short, with 13 bases between. The CDR3 is made up of 15 amino acids. The germline V gene encodes CDR1 SGHTA and CDR2 FQGNSA. CDR3 protein: CASSFRTGNTGELFF. For the CDR3, the DNA is TGTGCCAGCAGTTTTCGGACTGGTAACACCGGGGAGCTGTTTTTT. The full variable domain, its missing parts supplied by reference TRBV7-2 and TRBJ2-2, is GAGVSQSPSNKVTEKGKDVELRCDPISGHTALYWYRQSLGQGLEFLIYFQGNSAPDKSGLPSDRFSAERTGGSVSTLTIQRTQQEDSAVYLCASSFRTGNTGELFFGEGSRLTVL.

In this sample, this clone turned up once. This chain connects TRBV4-3 to TRBJ1-5; D is possibly TRBD1 (5 bases). Trimming took 1 base from V and 7 from J, leaving 17 bases between them. Per the germline V gene, CDR1 is LGHNA and CDR2 is YSLEER. The CDR3 sequence is 16 residues long. The CDR3 loop reads CASSQGGNDWGQPQHF. As DNA, the CDR3 is TGCGCCAGCAGCCAAGGTGGAAATGATTGGGGCCAGCCCCAGCATTTT.

The chain employs TRBV9 and TRBJ2-3; D gene ambiguous. The CDR3 consists of 15 residues. With 4 bases removed from V and 2 bases from J, the gap between germline ends came to 14 bases. The germline CDR1 and CDR2 sequences are SGDLS and YYNGEE. CDR3 protein: CASSPRRLTTDTQYF. CDR3 sequence (DNA): TGTGCCAGCAGCCCCCGTAGACTGACCACAGATACGCAGTATTTT.

CDR3 nucleotides: TGTGCCAGCAGCCGTAGCGGGGGCTTCTTAGATACGCAGTATTTT. Protein sequence: CASSRSGGFLDTQYF. The chain recombines TRBV11-2 with TRBJ2-3; TRBD2 matches 9 bases. V lost 5 bases and J lost 5; bases outside the gene matches: 8. The CDR3 has 15 amino acids. Per the germline V gene, CDR1 is SGHAT and CDR2 is FQNNGV.

This rearrangement joins TRBV5-1 to TRBJ2-1; D is unresolved. The germline CDR1 and CDR2 sequences are SGHRS and YFSETQ. The CDR3 totals 15 residues. V lost 4 bases to trimming and J lost 3 bases, with 14 bases between them. The CDR3 is CASSTAALDYNEQFF. CDR3 bases: TGCGCCAGCAGCACGGCCGCCCTGGACTACAATGAGCAGTTCTTC.

The genes are TRBV11-2 and TRBJ1-1; no clear D gene. Germline-derived CDR1 and CDR2 are SGHAT and FQNNGV. Trimming took 5 bases from V and 2 from J, leaving 9 bases between them. The CDR3 covers 13 residues. CDR3 DNA: TGTGCCAGCAGCCACGACTTTAACACTGAAGCTTTCTTT. It encodes CASSHDFNTEAFF.

V usage is TRBV9 and J usage is TRBJ1-5; TRBD1 matches 9 bases. CDR3 size: 17 residues. The J segment lost 2 bases and the V segment lost 4 bases, leaving 10 bases of the junction unmatched. CDR1 is SGDLS, CDR2 YYNGEE, per germline. In DNA, the CDR3 is TGTGCCAGCAGCAAGGGACAGGGCCAGACGGGCAATCAGCCCCAGCATTTT. Encoded protein: CASSKGQGQTGNQPQHF.

The CDR3 is CASSSGLASNEQFF. CDR3 coding DNA: TGTGCCAGCAGCTCGGGACTAGCGAGCAATGAGCAGTTCTTC. The V call is TRBV7-7, the J call TRBJ2-1; TRBD2 aligns across 10 bases. Trimming cost V 4 bases and J 6 bases; bases outside gene matches: 3. The CDR3 has 14 amino acids. Looked up from germline, CDR1 is SSHAT and CDR2 is FNYEAQ (reference sequence).

The chain carries TRBV10-2 and TRBJ2-5; D is tentatively TRBD1 or TRBD2 (5 bases each). The CDR3 length is 15 residues. The germline V and J ends were trimmed by 4 bases and 4 bases, with 16 bases remaining between them. In germline, CDR1 is WSHSY, CDR2 SAAADI. The CDR3 loop reads CASSGLAGSVETQYF. The DNA for the CDR3 is TGCGCCAGCAGTGGTCTAGCAGGGTCCGTAGAGACCCAGTACTTC.

The CDR3 loop reads CASSLGLSLSGNTIYF. CDR3 coding DNA: TGTGCCAGCAGCTTAGGTCTCTCGCTCTCTGGAAACACCATATATTTT. V usage is TRBV7-2 and J usage is TRBJ1-3, with D unresolved. Germline V gene sequence: CDR1 SGHTA, CDR2 FQGNSA. V was shortened by 1 base and J by 0 bases, with 10 bases between the two germline ends. This CDR3 has 16 residues. The whole variable domain, remainder taken from reference TRBV7-2 and TRBJ1-3, is GAGVSQSPSNKVTEKGKDVELRCDPISGHTALYWYRQSLGQGLEFLIYFQGNSAPDKSGLPSDRFSAERTGGSVSTLTIQRTQQEDSAVYLCASSLGLSLSGNTIYFGEGSWLTVV.

The genes are TRBV19 and TRBJ1-2, with 7 bases fitting TRBD1. CDR1 and CDR2 from the germline V gene are LNHDA and SQIVND (reference sequence). The CDR3 loop spans 14 amino acids. Trimming took 5 bases from V and 6 from J; bases not matched to a gene: 9. The chain's CDR3 is CASSPGQESHGYTF. In DNA, the CDR3 is TGTGCCAGTAGTCCTGGACAGGAATCCCATGGCTACACCTTC.

In this sample, this clone turned up a few times. V is TRBV4-1 and J is TRBJ2-5, with TRBD2 as a possible D gene (6 bases). Germline CDR1 MGHRA, CDR2 YSYEKL. The V and J ends lost 0 bases and 4 bases respectively, with 24 bases between them. The CDR3 sequence is 19 residues long. The CDR3: CASSQDPYLSAGRRETQYF. The DNA for the CDR3 is TGCGCCAGCAGCCAAGATCCATACCTCTCGGCGGGGAGGCGAGAGACCCAGTACTTC.

For the CDR3, the DNA is TGTGCCAGCAGCCCAGGGACAGGCAGCTCTGGAAACACCATATATTTT. Translation: CASSPGTGSSGNTIYF. The chain couples TRBV7-6 to TRBJ1-3; 8 nucleotides line up with TRBD1. CDR1 is SGHVS, CDR2 FNYEAQ, per germline. The V gene end was trimmed by 5 bases and the J gene end by 0 bases; junction bases not matched to a gene: 6. The CDR3 is 16 amino acids. Variable domain in full (rest from reference TRBV7-6 and TRBJ1-3): GAGVSQSPRYKVTKRGQDVALRCDPISGHVSLYWYRQALGQGPEFLTYFNYEAQQDKSGLPNDRFSAERPEGSISTLTIQRTEQRDSAMYRCASSPGTGSSGNTIYFGEGSWLTVV.

This sequence joins TRBV6-6 and TRBJ1-1; the match to TRBD1 covers 10 bases. V dropped 7 bases and J dropped 4; count of bases not matched to a gene: 6. The CDR3 is 14 amino acids. Germline loops: CDR1 MNHNY, CDR2 SVGAGI (reference sequence). The CDR3 loop reads CASTERTGGTEAFF. The CDR3 nucleotides are TGTGCCAGCACCGAAAGGACAGGGGGCACTGAAGCTTTCTTT.

This chain links TRBV6-6 with TRBJ2-3; D assignment may be TRBD1 or TRBD2 (5 bases each). The CDR3 loop spans 14 amino acids. The ends were cut back, 4 bases at V and 3 bases at J, with 11 bases in the middle. The germline V gene encodes CDR1 MNHNY and CDR2 SVGAGI (reference sequence). The CDR3 is CASSFRDQTDTQYF. The DNA of the CDR3 is TGTGCCAGCAGTTTCCGGGACCAAACAGATACGCAGTATTTT.

The chain couples TRBV5-8 to TRBJ2-1; 7 nucleotides align to TRBD2. V dropped 4 bases and J dropped 6; count of bases not matched to a gene: 10. The CDR3 extends over 15 amino acids. Germline lookup yields CDR1 SGHTS and CDR2 YDEGEE. DNA of the CDR3: TGTGCCAGCAGCCGCGGAACCGGGAGGCTCAATGAGCAGTTCTTC. This sequence encodes CASSRGTGRLNEQFF.

The V call is TRBV6-5, the J call TRBJ2-2; D uncertain. V shed 2 bases and J shed 8 bases, with 6 bases lying between them. Germline V gene sequence: CDR1 MNHEY, CDR2 SVGAGI. The CDR3 loop spans 12 amino acids. The CDR3 nucleotides read TGTGCCAGCAGTTACGCAGCGGGGGAGCTGTTTTTT. It specifies CASSYAAGELFF.

This sequence joins TRBV6-1 and TRBJ1-3; D is unresolved. The germline V gene encodes CDR1 MNHNS and CDR2 SASEGT. This CDR3 has 11 amino acids. With 5 bases removed from V and 8 bases from J, the gap between germline ends came to 7 bases. CDR3 region: CASSYQDTIYF. The CDR3 DNA reads TGTGCCAGCAGTTACCAGGACACCATATATTTT.

The rearrangement joins TRBV27 to TRBJ2-1; D unclear. Germline V gene sequence: CDR1 MNHEY, CDR2 SMNVEV (reference sequence). The CDR3 totals 14 residues. V was shortened by 4 bases and J by 7 bases, with 14 bases between the two germline ends. CDR3 region: CASSSPHVGNEQFF. In DNA form, the CDR3 reads TGTGCCAGCAGTTCCCCCCATGTCGGAAATGAGCAGTTCTTC.

The V call is TRBV5-6, the J call TRBJ2-7; D possibly corresponds to TRBD1 (5 bases). Germline loops: CDR1 SGHDT, CDR2 YYEEEE. V was cut by 1 base and J by 5 bases, with 16 bases left in between. The CDR3 sequence is 15 residues long. This chain's CDR3 is CASSLLGAQGDEQYF. CDR3 DNA sequence: TGTGCCAGCAGCTTGCTTGGGGCGCAGGGCGACGAGCAGTACTTC. Looking up the rest from reference TRBV5-6 and TRBJ2-7 gives the full variable domain: DAGVTQSPTHLIKTRGQQVTLRCSPKSGHDTVSWYQQALGQGPQFIFQYYEEEERQRGNFPDRFSGHQFPNYSSELNVNALLLGDSALYLCASSLLGAQGDEQYFGPGTRLTVT.

The chain combines TRBV6-1 with TRBJ1-4; 11 bases align to TRBD1. Losses at the gene ends were 5 bases for V and 8 bases for J; bases not matched to a gene: 4. CDR1 is MNHNS and CDR2 is SASEGT in the germline V gene. The length of the CDR3 is 14 residues. Here the CDR3 DNA reads TGTGCCAGCAGTAGGACAGGGGGCGGGGAAAAACTGTTTTTT. As protein: CASSRTGGGEKLFF.

This chain links TRBV19 with TRBJ2-1; TRBD1 matches 7 bases. The germline gives CDR1 LNHDA, CDR2 SQIVND (reference sequence). V trimming: 3 bases; J trimming: 5 bases; junction bases outside the gene matches: 1. The length of the CDR3 is 13 residues. The CDR3 DNA sequence: TGTGCCAGTAGTATCGGACAGGACAATGAGCAGTTCTTC. As protein: CASSIGQDNEQFF.

The rearrangement joins TRBV28 to TRBJ1-2; D might be TRBD1 (5 bases). The CDR3 has 17 residues. Germline CDR1 MDHEN, CDR2 SYDVKM. V was clipped by 4 bases and J by 8 bases, with 26 bases between them. The CDR3 sequence: CASSSPGRSSGSDGYTF. The CDR3 coding sequence is TGTGCCAGCAGTTCGCCGGGACGCAGCTCAGGATCCGACGGCTACACCTTC.

The gene calls are TRBV7-2 and TRBJ2-7, with D possibly TRBD2 on 5 matching bases. Germline V gives CDR1 SGHTA, CDR2 FQGNSA. The CDR3 is 14 residues long. Trimming took 2 bases from V and 5 from J, leaving 13 bases between them. CDR3 residues: CASSLTGSINEQYF. DNA of the CDR3: TGTGCCAGCAGCTTAACGGGGAGTATCAACGAGCAGTACTTC.

In this sample, this clone turned up once. V is TRBV4-3 and J is TRBJ1-1; no clear D. Germline lookup yields CDR1 LGHNA and CDR2 YSLEER. Trimming shortened V by 7 bases and J by 1 base, and 13 bases separated the two germline ends. The CDR3 runs 14 residues. DNA for the CDR3: TGCGCCAGCAAAGCCAATCGAGGGAACACTGAAGCTTTCTTT. Its protein product is CASKANRGNTEAFF.